Listed below are T cell receptor beta chains from one sample, sequenced in a study of blood T cell repertoires in COVID-19. Libraries were prepared by immunoSEQ multiplex PCR; TCRdb keeps only in-frame clonotypes and omits some of them. This table holds about 190,000 clones, 85% to 90% found once. Sequenced sample: peripheral blood. The receptors originated from a woman aged 25 to 39 with active or convalescent COVID-19. Each CDR3 is given without its conserved first and last residue.

len: 14; v_gene: TRBV19; CDR3aa: ASSPQTGSYNSPLH
len: 15; v_gene: TRBV19; CDR3aa: ASSSYLGRTSTDTQY
len: 11; v_gene: TRBV5-1; CDR3aa: ASSSGGGTEAF
len: 12; v_gene: TRBV6-6; CDR3aa: ASSSTTGMSEAF
len: 13; v_gene: TRBV4-1; CDR3aa: ASSQQLGTDEKLF
len: 15; v_gene: TRBV5-1; CDR3aa: ASSLTRSGGNQETQY
len: 15; v_gene: TRBV29-1; CDR3aa: SGVGTSGGRSYNEQF
len: 12; v_gene: TRBV19; CDR3aa: ASSPGLDSYEQY
len: 13; v_gene: TRBV4-1; CDR3aa: ASSQVTLDTGELF
len: 13; v_gene: TRBV5-6; CDR3aa: ASSFTQGAGEKLF
len: 12; v_gene: TRBV5-6; CDR3aa: ASRARGQNTEAF
len: 12; v_gene: TRBV5-1; CDR3aa: ASSQTTGNTEAF
len: 13; v_gene: TRBV6-1; CDR3aa: ASSEQGSRNQPQH
len: 14; v_gene: TRBV4-2; CDR3aa: ASSLLEEVLSRGYT
len: 14; v_gene: TRBV10-2; CDR3aa: ASSELSFGSFYEQY
len: 13; v_gene: TRBV5-4; CDR3aa: ASSLGTGPNYGYT
len: 10; v_gene: TRBV12-3/TRBV12-4; CDR3aa: ASSNRLYGYT
len: 11; v_gene: TRBV11-2; CDR3aa: ASSYTGEKTQY
len: 12; v_gene: TRBV6-6; CDR3aa: ASSPWDRNEKLF
len: 16; v_gene: TRBV9; CDR3aa: ASSAPPGTGLAKNIQY
len: 11; v_gene: TRBV29-1; CDR3aa: SVVQGGNQPQH
len: 12; v_gene: TRBV5-4; CDR3aa: ASSIDSAGNTIY
len: 11; v_gene: TRBV19; CDR3aa: ASSMGNRDEQY
len: 13; v_gene: TRBV5-1; CDR3aa: ASSPGTSAAGELF
len: 14; v_gene: TRBV30; CDR3aa: AWSGPSGGSTDTQY
len: 12; v_gene: TRBV14; CDR3aa: ASSPTGGLYEQY
len: 13; v_gene: TRBV5-1; CDR3aa: ASSSGLAGNTEAF
len: 16; v_gene: TRBV11-2; CDR3aa: ASSPGGLAGGLYNEQF
len: 12; v_gene: TRBV28; CDR3aa: ASTPGGARTEAF
len: 13; v_gene: TRBV2; CDR3aa: ASRWGTGTGNTIY
len: 15; v_gene: TRBV19; CDR3aa: ASSTLQGRSYNSPLH
len: 12; v_gene: TRBV19; CDR3aa: ASNNREGTGELF
len: 10; v_gene: TRBV29-1; CDR3aa: SAGATGGEAF
len: 8; v_gene: TRBV7-6; CDR3aa: ASGSGRLF
len: 12; v_gene: TRBV23-1; CDR3aa: ASSPQYQGAGAF
len: 12; v_gene: TRBV19; CDR3aa: ASSTTGGTDTQY
len: 12; v_gene: TRBV3-1/TRBV3-2; CDR3aa: ASSQEGQGRGYT